Given below is one T cell receptor beta chain in context. As yet, its antigen is unknown. The V end lost 0 bases, the J end lost 0 bases, and 2 bases lay between the germline ends. The germline CDR1 and CDR2 sequences are SGHRS and YFSETQ. CDR3 length: 13 residues. The PCR contained 60 Vbeta and 13 Jbeta primers. Assay used: immunoSEQ multiplex PCR; TCRdb lists only in-frame clones, some missing. Of over 200,000 clones listed, about 75% are singletons. These data originate in a study of cytomegalovirus exposure and HLA in healthy donors. Study details: Out of 398 genotyped donors, about 80% belonged to the Caucasian-associated ancestry cluster. Findings of the study overall: Associated with cytomegalovirus, according to the listing, were 150 to 200 TCR beta chains.

The source of this sequence is a male donor in good health and CMV-seronegative. The V and J genes are TRBV5-1 and TRBJ2-3; unclear D gene. The specimen sequenced was PBMCs. The CDR3 sequence: CASSLASTDTQYF. The CDR3 bases are TGCGCCAGCAGCTTGGCTAGCACAGATACGCAGTATTTT.